The 27 T cell receptor beta chains below come from one sample, sequenced in a study of radiation and T cells in renal cell carcinoma. This table comes from immunoSEQ multiplex PCR, and its TCRdb copy is limited to in-frame clones, with some not included. This sample has tens of thousands of clones; 70% to 90% occur once, and the top ten carry under 2.5%. Specified time point: blood 4 weeks post-SBRT, at nephrectomy. Treatment specified: 15 Gy SBRT to primary tumor, nephrectomy 4 weeks later. The sample was blood, taken from a patient whose treatment included radiotherapy and nephrectomy. Source of these receptors: a woman aged 60 to 75 with renal cell carcinoma.

The rearrangement joins TRBV27 to TRBJ2-5; no definite D call. CDR1 MNHEY and CDR2 SMNVEV come from the germline V gene (reference sequence). Trimming removed 6 bases from V and 2 bases from J, with 13 bases in between. There are 14 residues in the CDR3. CDR3 protein: CASRTMMTQETQYF. The CDR3 DNA follows: TGTGCCAGCAGGACAATGATGACACAAGAGACCCAGTACTTC.

A word on this clone: One end of the junction varies from germline; a read error may be responsible. This sample also contains other DNA sequences that code for the same CDR3. This sequence joins TRBV7-9 and TRBJ2-1; 7 bases match TRBD2. The CDR3 runs 14 residues. Germline-derived CDR1 and CDR2 are SEHNR and FQNEAQ (reference sequence). CDR3 sequence reads: CASSPSSGYNEQFF. CDR3 nucleotide sequence: TGCGCCAGCAGCCCTTCTAGCGGATACAATGAGCAGTTCTTC.

The chain uses TRBV5-4 and TRBJ2-3; 12 positions agree with TRBD2. V dropped 3 bases and J dropped 2; count of bases not matched to a gene: 1. Germline CDR1 reads SGHNT; CDR2 reads YYREEE (reference sequence). The length of the CDR3 is 15 residues. The CDR3: CASSSSGGVTDTQYF. In DNA form, the CDR3 reads TGTGCCAGCAGCTCTAGCGGGGGGGTCACAGATACGCAGTATTTT.

The chain links TRBV2 to TRBJ2-1, with 10 bases lining up with TRBD2. The CDR3 runs to 16 residues. J lost 4 bases, V lost 6 bases, and 9 bases had no gene match. Germline CDR1 is SNHLY and CDR2 is FYNNEI. CDR3 sequence (DNA): TGTGCCAGCAGCTTCCTACTAGCGGGGACGTACAATGAGCAGTTCTTC. Residues: CASSFLLAGTYNEQFF.

The chain joins TRBV19 to TRBJ2-3; 7 positions match TRBD2. CDR1 is LNHDA, CDR2 SQIVND, per germline (reference sequence). The V gene end was trimmed by 8 bases and the J gene end by 0 bases; junction bases not matched to a gene: 8. The CDR3 totals 15 residues. CDR3 DNA sequence: TGTGCCAGTGGATTTAGCGGGCTAAGCACAGATACGCAGTATTTT. Translation: CASGFSGLSTDTQYF.

J is TRBJ1-1 and V is TRBV6-5; no clear D gene. The V gene's germline CDR1 is MNHEY and CDR2 SVGAGI. CDR3 length equals 15 residues. The germline V and J ends were trimmed by 4 bases and 5 bases, with 17 bases remaining between them. CDR3 protein: CASSSPGRVRTEAFF. CDR3 DNA: TGTGCCAGCAGTTCCCCGGGGAGGGTGAGAACTGAAGCTTTCTTT.

The rearrangement uses TRBV9 and TRBJ2-1; 9 nucleotides match TRBD2. Germline trimming cut 0 bases from V and 4 bases from J; bases unmatched to any gene: 5. The V gene's germline CDR1 is SGDLS and CDR2 YYNGEE. CDR3 size: 16 residues. This chain's CDR3 is CASSVASLAGYNEQFF. The CDR3 DNA follows: TGTGCCAGCAGCGTAGCTAGCCTAGCGGGGTACAATGAGCAGTTCTTC.

The CDR3 bases are TGTGCCAGCAGTTCCCCAGGTTATGGCAATCAGCCCCAGCATTTT. This encodes CASSSPGYGNQPQHF. This chain joins TRBV6-1 and TRBJ1-5, with D unresolved. The CDR3 extends over 15 amino acids. V lost 5 bases to trimming and J lost 2 bases, with 13 bases between them. The germline V gene has CDR1 MNHNS and CDR2 SASEGT.

The chain recombines TRBV7-9 with TRBJ2-7; TRBD1 matches 10 bases. The V and J ends lost 5 bases and 3 bases, in that order; junction bases with no gene match: 4. The germline CDR1 and CDR2 sequences are SEHNR and FQNEAQ (reference sequence). The CDR3 extends over 14 amino acids. In DNA form, the CDR3 reads TGTGCCAGCAGCGGGGGACAGGGGAACTACGAGCAGTACTTC. Protein product: CASSGGQGNYEQYF.

The chain has TRBV5-1 and TRBJ1-1; 11 positions match TRBD1. The CDR3 spans 19 residues. Germline values: CDR1 SGHRS, CDR2 YFSETQ. Losses at the gene ends were 3 bases for V and 3 bases for J; bases not matched to a gene: 16. The CDR3 is CASSSGQGAPRSRYTEAFF. As DNA, the CDR3 is TGCGCCAGCAGCTCCGGACAGGGGGCGCCTCGTAGTCGATACACTGAAGCTTTCTTT.

The gene calls are TRBV19 and TRBJ1-2; 7 positions agree with TRBD1. With 2 bases clipped from V and 2 bases from J, the junction kept 2 bases outside the gene matches. Germline lookup yields CDR1 LNHDA and CDR2 SQIVND (reference sequence). The CDR3 is 14 residues long. The CDR3 region is CASSITTGNYGYTF. CDR3 bases: TGTGCCAGTAGTATAACGACAGGGAACTATGGCTACACCTTC.

The rearrangement links TRBV7-6 to TRBJ2-7; the D gene is possibly TRBD1 (6 bases). Trimming left V 5 bases short and J 0 bases short, with 11 bases between. The V gene's germline CDR1 is SGHVS and CDR2 FNYEAQ. This CDR3 has 14 amino acids. CDR3 sequence (DNA): TGTGCCAGCAGCCGAACGGACAGCTCCTACGAGCAGTACTTC. Translating gives CASSRTDSSYEQYF.

This chain joins TRBV14 and TRBJ2-2; D is unclear. There are 13 residues in the CDR3. The V and J ends lost 2 bases and 5 bases respectively, with 6 bases between them. Germline V lookup: CDR1 SGHDN, CDR2 FVKESK. The CDR3 DNA follows: TGTGCCAGCAGCCAATGGATGACCGGGGAGCTGTTTTTT. Its protein is CASSQWMTGELFF.

This clone has more than one count but fewer than ten. The rearrangement uses TRBV4-1 and TRBJ2-1; a possible D gene is TRBD2 (6 bases). The CDR3 runs 13 residues. From germline, CDR1 is MGHRA and CDR2 YSYEKL. Trimming cost V 3 bases and J 8 bases, with 11 bases left between them. CDR3 loop: CASSHPGGDEQFF. In DNA form, the CDR3 reads TGCGCCAGCAGCCACCCCGGCGGGGATGAGCAGTTCTTC.

The chain links TRBV18 to TRBJ2-2; D call uncertain. This CDR3 region has 14 residues. Germline V gene lookup returns CDR1 KGHSH and CDR2 LQKENI. V lost 7 bases to trimming and J lost 3 bases, with 12 bases between them. CDR3 sequence (DNA): TGTGCCAGCTGGCTAGGTGTAGACACCGGGGAGCTGTTTTTT. Translated: CASWLGVDTGELFF. The full variable domain, with the rest looked up from reference TRBV18 and TRBJ2-2, is NAGVMQNPRHLVRRRGQEARLRCSPMKGHSHVYWYRQLPEEGLKFMVYLQKENIIDESGMPKERFSAEFPKEGPSILRIQQVVRGDSAAYFCASWLGVDTGELFFGEGSRLTVL.

The CDR3 here is CASSQDTTGGRNEQFF. The DNA of the CDR3 is TGCGCCAGCAGCCAAGATACAACGGGGGGGCGAAATGAGCAGTTCTTC. V gene TRBV4-1 combines with J gene TRBJ2-1, with 8 bases fitting TRBD2. This CDR3 region has 16 residues. From germline, CDR1 is MGHRA and CDR2 YSYEKL. Trimming took 0 bases from V and 7 from J; bases not matched to a gene: 8.

The chain combines TRBV2 with TRBJ1-6; 8 bases align to TRBD1. Trimming cost V 4 bases and J 0 bases; bases outside gene matches: 5. Germline V gene data show CDR1 as SNHLY and CDR2 as FYNNEI. The length of the CDR3 is 17 residues. The CDR3 protein is CASSGTGTRSYNSPLHF. In DNA, the CDR3 is TGTGCCAGCAGTGGGACAGGGACCCGCTCCTATAATTCACCCCTCCACTTT.

V gene TRBV7-3 combines with J gene TRBJ2-2, with 7 positions matching TRBD1. Per germline, CDR1 SGHTA and CDR2 FQGTGA. The V segment lost 2 bases and the J segment 0 bases; nucleotides outside the gene matches: 3. The CDR3 spans 16 residues. This CDR3 is CASSLLGGANTGELFF. The CDR3 DNA follows: TGTGCCAGCAGCTTACTAGGGGGCGCGAACACCGGGGAGCTGTTTTTT.

This clone has a single count. This chain links TRBV19 with TRBJ2-6; weak D call: TRBD1 (8 bases). V lost 8 bases, J lost 0 bases, and 17 bases lay in between. CDR1 and CDR2 from the germline V gene are LNHDA and SQIVND (reference sequence). This CDR3 is 17 amino acids long. The CDR3 is CASLGGTGTSGANVLTF. In nucleotides, the CDR3 is TGTGCCAGTCTCGGGGGGACAGGAACCTCTGGGGCCAACGTCCTGACTTTC. Based on the CDR3 plus reference TRBV19 and TRBJ2-6, the full variable domain is DGGITQSPKYLFRKEGQNVTLSCEQNLNHDAMYWYRQDPGQGLRLIYYSQIVNDFQKGDIAEGYSVSREKKESFPLTVTSAQKNPTAFYLCASLGGTGTSGANVLTFGAGSRLTVL.

This chain links TRBV4-1 with TRBJ2-1; D unclear. The V gene lost 7 bases and the J gene lost 5 bases, with 9 bases spanning the gap. Germline CDR1 MGHRA, CDR2 YSYEKL. The CDR3 is 12 amino acids. DNA for the CDR3: TGCGCCAGCAACGGAATAGACAATGAGCAGTTCTTC. Translated, it gives CASNGIDNEQFF.

The chain carries TRBV5-4 and TRBJ1-1; D possibly corresponds to TRBD1 (5 bases). This CDR3 contains 15 residues. V lost 1 base, J lost 0 bases, and 10 bases lay in between. The V gene's germline CDR1 is SGHNT and CDR2 YYREEE (reference sequence). The CDR3 protein is CASSLKLGVNTEAFF. The CDR3 DNA reads as TGTGCCAGCAGCTTGAAGCTGGGGGTGAACACTGAAGCTTTCTTT.

The chain recombines TRBV29-1 with TRBJ2-7; D gene unclear. Trimming took 4 bases from V and 7 from J, leaving 11 bases between them. The length of the CDR3 is 11 residues. Germline CDR1 is SQVTM and CDR2 is ANQGSEA. The CDR3 is CSVVLVREQYF. The CDR3 bases are TGCAGCGTTGTACTTGTGAGAGAGCAGTACTTC.

This chain joins TRBV5-4 and TRBJ1-6; D remains unclear. Germline V lookup: CDR1 SGHNT, CDR2 YYREEE (reference sequence). V was pared by 5 bases and J by 0 bases, with 12 bases between. The CDR3 has 16 residues. CDR3 bases: TGTGCCAGCAGTCTCGACGGTACCTCCTATAATTCACCCCTCCACTTT. It translates to CASSLDGTSYNSPLHF.

This clone was counted a single time. The chain uses TRBV5-4 and TRBJ2-1; D may match TRBD1 or TRBD2 (6 bases each). V lost 4 bases to trimming and J lost 3 bases, with 17 bases between them. CDR1 is SGHNT and CDR2 is YYREEE in the germline V gene (reference sequence). There are 16 residues in the CDR3. The CDR3 coding sequence is TGTGCCAGCAGCGGCCCCGGGGGCAACGGCTACAATGAGCAGTTCTTC. This codes for CASSGPGGNGYNEQFF.

This chain connects TRBV27 to TRBJ1-2, with D possibly matching TRBD1 (5 bases). There are 16 residues in the CDR3. The V gene's germline CDR1 is MNHEY and CDR2 SMNVEV (reference sequence). The V and J ends lost 3 bases and 3 bases respectively, with 17 bases between them. CDR3 sequence: CASSFTYFGADYGYTF. CDR3 coding DNA: TGTGCCAGCAGTTTTACGTATTTTGGGGCAGACTATGGCTACACCTTC.

The chain carries TRBV19 and TRBJ2-1, with D perhaps given as TRBD1 or TRBD2 (6 bases each). V lost 7 bases, J lost 6 bases, and 16 bases lay in between. Germline V CDR1 and CDR2: LNHDA, SQIVND (reference sequence). This CDR3 contains 14 residues. In DNA, the CDR3 is TGTGCCAGTACCCCCCGAGGGGGAGGCAATGAGCAGTTCTTC. As protein: CASTPRGGGNEQFF.

V is TRBV11-2 and J is TRBJ1-5; D is unresolved. This CDR3 comprises 14 residues. V was shortened by 5 bases and J by 6 bases, with 14 bases between the two germline ends. Germline V gene sequence: CDR1 SGHAT, CDR2 FQNNGV. CDR3 coding DNA: TGTGCCAGCAGCGGTAGCCAGACAACTCAGCCCCAGCATTTT. Encoded protein: CASSGSQTTQPQHF.